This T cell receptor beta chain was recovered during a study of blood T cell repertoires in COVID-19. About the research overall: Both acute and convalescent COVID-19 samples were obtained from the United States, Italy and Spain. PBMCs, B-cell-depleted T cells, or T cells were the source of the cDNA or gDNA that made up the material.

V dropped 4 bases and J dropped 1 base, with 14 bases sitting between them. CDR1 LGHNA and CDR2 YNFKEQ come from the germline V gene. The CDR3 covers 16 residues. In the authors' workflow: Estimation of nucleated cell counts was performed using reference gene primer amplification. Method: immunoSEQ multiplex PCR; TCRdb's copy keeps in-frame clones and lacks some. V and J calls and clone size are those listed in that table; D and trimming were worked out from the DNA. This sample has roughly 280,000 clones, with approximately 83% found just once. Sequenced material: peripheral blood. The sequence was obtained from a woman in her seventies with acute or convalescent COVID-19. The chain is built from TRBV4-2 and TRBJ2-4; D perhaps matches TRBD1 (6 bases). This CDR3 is CASSPPGAWAKNIQYF. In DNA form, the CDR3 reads TGTGCCAGCAGCCCCCCAGGGGCATGGGCCAAAAACATTCAGTACTTC.